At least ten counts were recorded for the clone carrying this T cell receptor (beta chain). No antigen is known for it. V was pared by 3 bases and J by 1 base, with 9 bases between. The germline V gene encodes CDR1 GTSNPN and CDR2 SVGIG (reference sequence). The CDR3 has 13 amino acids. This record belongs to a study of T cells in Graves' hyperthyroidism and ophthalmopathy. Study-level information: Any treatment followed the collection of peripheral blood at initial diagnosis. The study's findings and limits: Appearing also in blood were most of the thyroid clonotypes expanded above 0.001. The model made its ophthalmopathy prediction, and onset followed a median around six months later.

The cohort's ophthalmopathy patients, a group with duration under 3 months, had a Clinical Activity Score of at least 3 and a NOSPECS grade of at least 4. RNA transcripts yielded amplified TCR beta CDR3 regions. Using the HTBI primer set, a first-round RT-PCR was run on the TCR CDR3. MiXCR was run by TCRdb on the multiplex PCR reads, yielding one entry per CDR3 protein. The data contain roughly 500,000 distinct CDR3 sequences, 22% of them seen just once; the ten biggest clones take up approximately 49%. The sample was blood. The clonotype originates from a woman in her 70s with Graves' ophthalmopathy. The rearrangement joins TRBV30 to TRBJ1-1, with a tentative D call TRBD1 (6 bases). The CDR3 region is CAWRTGTNTEAFF. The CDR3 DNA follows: TGTGCCTGGAGAACAGGGACGAACACTGAAGCTTTCTTT. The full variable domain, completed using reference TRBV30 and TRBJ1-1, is SQTIHQWPATLVQPVGSPLSLECTVEGTSNPNLYWYRQAAGRGLQLLFYSVGIGQISSEVPQNLSASRPQDRQFILSSKKLLLSDSGFYLCAWRTGTNTEAFFGQGTRLTVV.